These 20 T cell receptor beta chains originate from one sample sequenced in a study of blood T cell repertoires in COVID-19. Here immunoSEQ multiplex PCR was the method, and the copy in TCRdb shows in-frame clones only, minus some. The sample has about 49,000 clones, 87% seen once. Sequenced material: peripheral blood. Receptors originate from a woman aged 80 or over with COVID-19, enrolled during active disease.

This chain connects TRBV2 to TRBJ1-5; D not certain. Trimming removed 4 bases at V and 6 bases at J, with 16 bases between. The germline V gene encodes CDR1 SNHLY and CDR2 FYNNEI. There are 15 residues in the CDR3. CDR3 nucleotide sequence: TGTGCCAGCAGTGTGAGCGAACTCGCCCCTCAGCCCCAGCATTTT. Its protein product is CASSVSELAPQPQHF. The whole variable domain, filled in from reference TRBV2 and TRBJ1-5, reads EPEVTQTPSHQVTQMGQEVILRCVPISNHLYFYWYRQILGQKVEFLVSFYNNEISEKSEIFDDQFSVERPDGSNFTLKIRSTKLEDSAMYFCASSVSELAPQPQHFGDGTRLSIL.

The J gene is TRBJ1-2, the V gene TRBV27, with D maybe TRBD1 (5 bases). Germline V gene lookup returns CDR1 MNHEY and CDR2 SMNVEV (reference sequence). The V end lost 5 bases, the J end lost 7 bases, and 20 bases lay between the germline ends. The CDR3 runs to 15 residues. The CDR3, as DNA: TGTGCCAGCAGTCCCGGGACTCAGGGAGGACGTGGCTACACCTTC. Residues: CASSPGTQGGRGYTF.

The chain has TRBV7-9 and TRBJ2-5, with TRBD1 identical over 11 bases. The CDR3 contains 15 residues. J lost 5 bases, V lost 2 bases, and 4 bases had no gene match. CDR1 is SEHNR and CDR2 is FQNEAQ in the germline V gene (reference sequence). The CDR3 sequence: CASSLRTGGWETQYF. The CDR3 coding sequence is TGTGCCAGCAGCTTAAGGACAGGGGGCTGGGAGACCCAGTACTTC. Full variable domain (missing parts from reference TRBV7-9 and TRBJ2-5): DTGVSQNPRHKITKRGQNVTFRCDPISEHNRLYWYRQTLGQGPEFLTYFQNEAQLEKSRLLSDRFSAERPKGSFSTLEIQRTEQGDSAMYLCASSLRTGGWETQYFGPGTRLLVL.

V is TRBV9 and J is TRBJ1-2, with a tentative D call TRBD1 (6 bases). The germline V gene has CDR1 SGDLS and CDR2 YYNGEE. The CDR3 length is 15 residues. V gave up 0 bases and J gave up 2 bases, with 11 bases separating them. The CDR3 loop reads CASSVADTGNYGYTF. The CDR3 DNA follows: TGTGCCAGCAGCGTAGCCGACACAGGGAACTATGGCTACACCTTC.

Notes on this clone: One end of the junction is discordant with germline, which a read error may explain. The chain links TRBV11-2 to TRBJ2-1; D perhaps matches TRBD1 (6 bases). This CDR3 has 12 amino acids. Germline CDR1 reads SGHAT; CDR2 reads FQNNGV. CDR3: CASSLVQGIVIF. In DNA, the CDR3 is TGTGCCAGCAGCTTAGTTCAGGGGATTGTGATCTTC.

V usage is TRBV9 and J usage is TRBJ2-1; D ambiguous. The CDR3 has 14 residues. Germline loops: CDR1 SGDLS, CDR2 YYNGEE. Trimming took 0 bases from V and 7 from J, leaving 11 bases between them. The CDR3 DNA reads as TGTGCCAGCAGCGTAGGTTCTTACGGGAATGAGCAGTTCTTC. As protein: CASSVGSYGNEQFF.

This clone was seen a handful of times. This rearrangement joins TRBV30 to TRBJ1-1; D is perhaps TRBD1 (6 bases). Germline V gives CDR1 GTSNPN, CDR2 SVGIG (reference sequence). V shed 2 bases and J shed 4 bases, with 23 bases lying between them. The CDR3 has 17 residues. The DNA for the CDR3 is TGTGCCTGGAGTATGGGACTATTAAAACAGGGTCGCACTGAAGCTTTCTTT. It encodes CAWSMGLLKQGRTEAFF.

The chain recombines TRBV3-1 (or the pseudogene TRBV3-2) with TRBJ2-7, with D possibly matching TRBD1 (6 bases). V shed 4 bases and J shed 0 bases, with 13 bases lying between them. This CDR3 is built from 15 residues. Germline V gives CDR1 LGHDT, CDR2 YNNKEL (reference sequence). CDR3 in DNA: TGTGCCAGCAGCCGCACAGGGACGACCTCCTACGAGCAGTACTTC. Translation gives CASSRTGTTSYEQYF.

The V gene is TRBV18, the J gene TRBJ1-2; 8 nucleotides align to TRBD1. The CDR3 has 15 amino acids. V shed 3 bases, J shed 8 bases, and the junction held 11 bases outside the gene matches. CDR1 and CDR2 (germline): KGHSH, LQKENI. The CDR3: CASSPVYRGGEGYTF. The DNA of the CDR3 is TGTGCCAGCTCACCGGTTTACAGGGGGGGTGAAGGCTACACCTTC.

V usage is TRBV30 and J usage is TRBJ1-6, with D unresolved. CDR1 GTSNPN and CDR2 SVGIG come from the germline V gene (reference sequence). Trimming took 4 bases from V and 7 from J, leaving 14 bases between them. The CDR3 has 14 amino acids. This CDR3 is CAWTGITPNSPLHF. CDR3 sequence (DNA): TGTGCCTGGACAGGCATTACCCCGAATTCACCCCTCCACTTT. Supplemented by reference TRBV30 and TRBJ1-6, the full variable domain reads SQTIHQWPATLVQPVGSPLSLECTVEGTSNPNLYWYRQAAGRGLQLLFYSVGIGQISSEVPQNLSASRPQDRQFILSSKKLLLSDSGFYLCAWTGITPNSPLHFGNGTRLTVT.

This chain joins TRBV5-1 and TRBJ2-5, with 9 bases aligning to TRBD2. Per the germline V gene, CDR1 is SGHRS and CDR2 is YFSETQ. The length of the CDR3 is 15 residues. V shed 2 bases, J shed 2 bases, and the junction held 4 bases outside the gene matches. CDR3: CASSLAGGLQETQYF. Written as DNA, the CDR3 is TGCGCCAGCAGCTTAGCGGGAGGTCTACAAGAGACCCAGTACTTC.

The rearrangement joins TRBV4-1 to TRBJ2-7, with D maybe TRBD2 (5 bases). The CDR3 is made up of 15 amino acids. V was pared by 0 bases and J by 2 bases, with 11 bases between. The V gene's germline CDR1 is MGHRA and CDR2 YSYEKL. The CDR3 sequence is CASSQELARAYEQYF. CDR3 DNA sequence: TGCGCCAGCAGCCAAGAATTAGCGAGGGCCTACGAGCAGTACTTC.

The genes are TRBV29-1 and TRBJ2-5; D may be TRBD2 (7 bases). This CDR3 has 14 residues. V shed 4 bases and J shed 2 bases, with 14 bases lying between them. Germline V lookup: CDR1 SQVTM, CDR2 ANQGSEA. The CDR3 is CSVVGGALQETQYF. Here the CDR3 DNA reads TGCAGCGTTGTGGGGGGGGCCCTTCAAGAGACCCAGTACTTC.

The chain joins TRBV6-5 to TRBJ2-4, with 8 nucleotides matching TRBD1. V lost 7 bases and J lost 9; bases outside the gene matches: 11. The CDR3 runs to 14 residues. CDR1 and CDR2 (germline): MNHEY, SVGAGI. The CDR3 nucleotides are TGTGCCAGCACCCAAGCCCGTGACAGGGGCATTCAGTACTTC. Amino acids: CASTQARDRGIQYF.

This chain links TRBV6-6 with TRBJ2-7, with TRBD2 identical over 11 bases. The CDR3 has 14 amino acids. The V and J ends lost 6 bases and 4 bases, in that order; junction bases with no gene match: 5. Looked up from germline, CDR1 is MNHNY and CDR2 is SVGAGI (reference sequence). The CDR3: CASRASGRSYEQYF. In nucleotides, the CDR3 is TGTGCCAGCAGGGCTAGCGGGAGGTCTTACGAGCAGTACTTC.

The chain is built from TRBV15 and TRBJ2-7, with 7 bases that match TRBD2. The CDR3 contains 14 residues. Germline V CDR1 and CDR2: LNHNV, YYDKDF (reference sequence). With V trimmed by 0 bases and J by 4 bases, 3 bases remained unmatched. The CDR3 sequence: CATSRDWGGYEQYF. The DNA for the CDR3 is TGTGCCACCAGCAGAGATTGGGGGGGGTACGAGCAGTACTTC.

The chain joins TRBV3-1 (or the pseudogene TRBV3-2) to TRBJ2-1; 9 bases align to TRBD2. CDR1 and CDR2 (germline): LGHDT, YNNKEL (reference sequence). V lost 2 bases and J lost 15; bases outside the gene matches: 8. The CDR3 is made up of 13 amino acids. The CDR3 is CASSQYPREGAFF. For the CDR3, the DNA is TGTGCCAGCAGCCAATATCCGCGGGAGGGTGCGTTCTTC.

The V gene is TRBV6-6, the J gene TRBJ2-7; D call uncertain. CDR1 MNHNY and CDR2 SVGAGI come from the germline V gene (reference sequence). The CDR3 is 15 residues long. The ends were cut back, 7 bases at V and 2 bases at J, with 18 bases in the middle. The CDR3 DNA is TGTGCCAGCATCCTAACCGGGTCTCCGGCCTACGAGCAGTACTTC. This gives the protein CASILTGSPAYEQYF.

The rearrangement links TRBV5-1 to TRBJ2-3, with D maybe TRBD2 (6 bases). The V end lost 1 base, the J end lost 0 bases, and 9 bases lay between the germline ends. Germline assignment: CDR1 SGHRS and CDR2 YFSETQ. The CDR3 is 15 amino acids. Written as DNA, the CDR3 is TGCGCCAGCAGCTTGACTAGCCTAAGCACAGATACGCAGTATTTT. Translating it yields CASSLTSLSTDTQYF.

This clone was detected once. The chain joins TRBV28 to TRBJ2-1, with D possibly TRBD2 on 5 matching bases. The CDR3 is 13 residues long. Germline-derived CDR1 and CDR2 are MDHEN and SYDVKM. Trimming removed 3 bases from V and 4 bases from J, with 7 bases in between. The CDR3 protein is CASSFGGYNEQFF. CDR3 bases: TGTGCCAGCAGTTTCGGCGGGTACAATGAGCAGTTCTTC.